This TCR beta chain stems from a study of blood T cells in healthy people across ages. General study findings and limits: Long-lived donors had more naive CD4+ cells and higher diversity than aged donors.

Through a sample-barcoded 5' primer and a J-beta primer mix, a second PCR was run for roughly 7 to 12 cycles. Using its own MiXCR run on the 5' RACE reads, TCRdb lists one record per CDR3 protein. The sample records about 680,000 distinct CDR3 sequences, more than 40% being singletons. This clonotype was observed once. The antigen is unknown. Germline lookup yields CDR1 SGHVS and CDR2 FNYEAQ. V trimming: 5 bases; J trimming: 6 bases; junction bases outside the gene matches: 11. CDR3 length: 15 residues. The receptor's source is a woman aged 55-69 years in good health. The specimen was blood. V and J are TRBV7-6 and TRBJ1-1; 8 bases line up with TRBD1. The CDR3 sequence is CASSPSNRGTSEAFF. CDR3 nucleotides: TGTGCCAGCAGCCCATCGAACAGGGGGACTTCTGAAGCTTTCTTT.